This TCR beta chain was sequenced for a study of control samples from healthy donors and cancer patients. CDR3 size: 14 residues. Trimming cost V 3 bases and J 2 bases, with 8 bases left between them. CDR1 and CDR2 from the germline V gene are SGHRS and YFSETQ. The method was immunoSEQ multiplex PCR; TCRdb's version includes in-frame clones alone and lacks a portion of them. The table has some 49,000 clones, about 86% seen once. The chain combines TRBV5-1 with TRBJ2-2; D ambiguous. The receptor's source is a woman aged 45-60 years with lung cancer. Sequencing was performed on PBMCs. CDR3 amino acids: CASSSQINTGELFF. The CDR3 DNA is TGCGCCAGCAGCTCCCAGATCAACACCGGGGAGCTGTTTTTT.